Presented here are 20 T cell receptor beta chains from one specimen sequenced in a study of T cells after yellow fever vaccination. TCRdb used MiXCR to reprocess the 5' RACE reads, holding one entry per CDR3 protein. The repertoire holds approximately 250,000 distinct CDR3 sequences, with approximately 6.3% as singletons. Material: CD4+ T cells sorted from PBMCs, obtained on the day of the yellow fever booster vaccination. These receptors were taken from a man aged 25-40 years who received the YFV17D yellow fever vaccine.

A remark on this clonotype: This may stem from a read error, because a much larger clone lies one nucleotide away. The J gene is TRBJ2-1, the V gene TRBV5-6; 9 bases match TRBD1. This CDR3 has 15 residues. Germline loops: CDR1 SGHDT, CDR2 YYEEEE. The trim removed 3 bases at V and 6 bases at J, leaving 7 bases unmatched. For the CDR3, the DNA is TGTGCCAGCAGCTGCGGGGACAGGGTCTTCAATGAGCAGTTCTTC. Amino acids: CASSCGDRVFNEQFF.

This clonotype showed up many times. This chain uses TRBV10-3 with TRBJ2-1; perhaps TRBD2 as D (6 bases). This CDR3 has 13 residues. Germline V lookup: CDR1 ENHRY, CDR2 SYGVKD. Trimming removed 6 bases from V and 8 bases from J, with 14 bases in between. The CDR3 sequence is CAIRPQGGDEQFF. CDR3 in DNA: TGTGCCATCAGACCCCAAGGAGGGGATGAGCAGTTCTTC.

This clonotype was seen a handful of times. J is TRBJ1-5 and V is TRBV29-1, with 7 nucleotides matching TRBD1. This CDR3 region has 17 residues. Germline V gives CDR1 SQVTM, CDR2 ANQGSEA. Losses at the gene ends were 4 bases for V and 4 bases for J; bases not matched to a gene: 16. This CDR3 reads CSVVLGQSFSLNQPQHF. Here the CDR3 DNA reads TGCAGCGTTGTTTTGGGACAGTCCTTTTCCCTTAATCAGCCCCAGCATTTT.

The chain has TRBV4-3 and TRBJ2-7; 7 nucleotides agree with TRBD1. With V trimmed by 3 bases and J by 0 bases, 5 bases remained unmatched. From germline, CDR1 is LGHNA and CDR2 YSLEER. The CDR3 covers 15 residues. The CDR3 DNA is TGCGCCAGCAGCCAGAGACAGGGTCCCTCCTACGAGCAGTACTTC. Translated: CASSQRQGPSYEQYF.

This clonotype was recorded at least ten times. The chain joins TRBV5-1 to TRBJ2-2; D ambiguous. V lost 7 bases to trimming and J lost 0 bases, with 16 bases between them. The CDR3 totals 16 residues. In germline, CDR1 is SGHRS, CDR2 YFSETQ. The CDR3 loop is CASHMGPRANTGELFF. The CDR3 DNA follows: TGCGCCAGCCACATGGGCCCACGAGCGAACACCGGGGAGCTGTTTTTT.

This clonotype was counted a few times. The chain recombines TRBV18 with TRBJ2-6, with TRBD1 identical over 11 bases. The germline V gene has CDR1 KGHSH and CDR2 LQKENI. Unmatched junction bases numbered 3, after V lost 5 bases and J lost 0 bases. The CDR3 length is 17 residues. The CDR3 region is CASSGQGANSGANVLTF. The CDR3, as DNA: TGTGCCAGCTCAGGACAGGGGGCCAACTCTGGGGCCAACGTCCTGACTTTC.

The table lists this clonotype with many counts. CDR3 protein: CASRGVSEQFF. As DNA, the CDR3 is TGTGCCAGCCGTGGGGTTAGTGAGCAGTTCTTC. The rearrangement joins TRBV6-2 or TRBV6-3 to TRBJ2-1; no clear D gene. Germline V lookup: CDR1 MNHEY, CDR2 SVGEGT. This CDR3 is 11 amino acids long. V lost 8 bases to trimming and J lost 9 bases, with 11 bases between them.

The V and J genes are TRBV7-2 and TRBJ2-2; no definite D call. V lost 6 bases and J 4 bases, leaving 12 bases between the germline ends. Germline lookup yields CDR1 SGHTA and CDR2 FQGNSA. CDR3 length: 14 residues. CDR3 in DNA: TGTGCCAGCAGTGGACCCCCGGCCACCGGGGAGCTGTTTTTT. It translates to CASSGPPATGELFF.

This clonotype was detected many times. The chain uses TRBV12-3 or TRBV12-4 and TRBJ2-3, with 7 bases identical to TRBD2. J gave up 5 bases and V 3 bases, and 5 bases lay outside the gene matches. The CDR3 runs to 14 residues. The CDR3 DNA reads TGTGCCAGCAGTTTTTCCGGGGAGGGAGATACGCAGTATTTT. This sequence encodes CASSFSGEGDTQYF.

The chain combines TRBV25-1 with TRBJ2-7, with TRBD1 identical over 7 bases. V lost 4 bases to trimming and J lost 3 bases; unmatched junction nucleotides: 9. The CDR3 is made up of 15 amino acids. From germline, CDR1 is MGHDK and CDR2 SYGVNS. CDR3 sequence reads: CASSVQGVKFYEQYF. The CDR3 nucleotides read TGTGCCAGCAGTGTCCAGGGGGTAAAATTCTACGAGCAGTACTTC.

The CDR3 loop is CASSVPLTSGNYEQYF. The CDR3 region has the DNA TGTGCCAGCAGTGTCCCCCTAACTAGCGGAAACTACGAGCAGTACTTC. The rearrangement uses TRBV2 and TRBJ2-7; 8 nucleotides line up with TRBD2. The CDR3 is made up of 16 amino acids. V lost 4 bases, J lost 3 bases, and 11 bases stayed unmatched. Germline CDR1 reads SNHLY; CDR2 reads FYNNEI.

Regarding this clonotype: One end of the junction does not line up with germline, which may come from a read error. The chain recombines TRBV30 with TRBJ1-6; D is perhaps TRBD1 (5 bases). CDR3 size: 13 residues. From germline, CDR1 is GTSNPN and CDR2 SVGIG (reference sequence). The CDR3 here is CAGQGSDNSPLHF. The DNA of the CDR3 is TGTGCCGGCCAGGGCTCCGATAATTCACCCCTCCACTTT.

This clonotype was observed a few times. The V and J genes are TRBV12-3 or TRBV12-4 and TRBJ2-2; D uncertain. V was clipped by 0 bases and J by 4 bases, with 6 bases between them. The length of the CDR3 is 14 residues. CDR3 sequence: CASSLALVTGELFF. Written as DNA, the CDR3 is TGTGCCAGCAGTTTAGCGCTGGTCACCGGGGAGCTGTTTTTT.

The table lists this clonotype with a few counts. V and J are TRBV10-3 and TRBJ1-1; D remains ambiguous. This CDR3 has 11 residues. The germline V gene encodes CDR1 ENHRY and CDR2 SYGVKD. V was cut by 7 bases and J by 0 bases, with 3 bases left in between. The CDR3, as DNA: TGTGCCATCAAACTGAACACTGAAGCTTTCTTT. Translation gives CAIKLNTEAFF.

This clonotype was seen a handful of times. The chain recombines TRBV12-3 or TRBV12-4 with TRBJ1-2; perhaps TRBD1 as D (5 bases). The V gene lost 3 bases and the J gene lost 0 bases, with 11 bases spanning the gap. The CDR3 is made up of 15 amino acids. The CDR3 is CASSFRQTANYGYTF. The CDR3 DNA follows: TGTGCCAGCAGTTTTAGACAGACCGCTAACTATGGCTACACCTTC.

At least ten counts were recorded for this clonotype. The chain couples TRBV10-3 to TRBJ2-2, with D possibly matching TRBD1 (6 bases). Per germline, CDR1 ENHRY and CDR2 SYGVKD. The CDR3 consists of 14 residues. V lost 11 bases to trimming and J lost 1 base, with 14 bases between them. CDR3: CAVRLGQNTGELFF. CDR3 DNA: TGTGCCGTCCGGTTGGGACAGAACACCGGGGAGCTGTTTTTT.

This chain links TRBV10-3 with TRBJ2-7; the D is unclear. The CDR3 covers 12 residues. V lost 2 bases to trimming and J lost 6 bases, with 8 bases between them. Germline CDR1 reads ENHRY; CDR2 reads SYGVKD. In DNA form, the CDR3 reads TGTGCCATCAGTGAGAGCTTTGCCGAGCAGTACTTC. The encoded protein is CAISESFAEQYF.

This clonotype was detected ten times or more. This chain joins TRBV12-3 or TRBV12-4 and TRBJ2-5; D is unclear. The CDR3 covers 13 residues. Trimming took 3 bases from V and 2 from J, leaving 7 bases between them. CDR3 DNA sequence: TGTGCCAGCAGTTTGTGGGATCAAGAGACCCAGTACTTC. Its translation: CASSLWDQETQYF.

This clonotype showed up many times. The chain is built from TRBV5-1 and TRBJ2-2, with TRBD1 as a possible D gene (6 bases). V lost 6 bases, J lost 0 bases, and 12 bases lay in between. Per the germline V gene, CDR1 is SGHRS and CDR2 is YFSETQ. The CDR3 sequence is 15 residues long. This chain's CDR3 is CASTRRDTNTGELFF. The CDR3 DNA sequence: TGCGCCAGCACCCGCCGGGACACGAACACCGGGGAGCTGTTTTTT.

The chain has TRBV5-1 and TRBJ2-4; the match to TRBD1 covers 11 bases. The CDR3 spans 18 residues. After removal of 0 bases from V and 2 bases from J, the junction contained 7 bases not matched to a gene. Germline V lookup: CDR1 SGHRS, CDR2 YFSETQ. The CDR3 sequence is CASSLVGTGGVSKNIQYF. The DNA of the CDR3 is TGCGCCAGCAGCTTGGTGGGGACAGGGGGGGTGTCCAAAAACATTCAGTACTTC.